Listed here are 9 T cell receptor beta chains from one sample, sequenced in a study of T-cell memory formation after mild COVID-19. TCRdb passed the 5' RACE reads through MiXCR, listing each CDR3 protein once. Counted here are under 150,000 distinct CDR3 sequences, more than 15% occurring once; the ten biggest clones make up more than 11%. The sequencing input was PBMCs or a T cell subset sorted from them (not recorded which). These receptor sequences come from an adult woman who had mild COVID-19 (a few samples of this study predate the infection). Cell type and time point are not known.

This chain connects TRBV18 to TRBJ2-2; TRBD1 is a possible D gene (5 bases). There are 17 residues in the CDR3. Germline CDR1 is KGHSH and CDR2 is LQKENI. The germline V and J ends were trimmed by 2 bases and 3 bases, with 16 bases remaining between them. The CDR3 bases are TGTGCCAGCTCACCAACCGGAAGGGTCAGGGACACCGGGGAGCTGTTTTTT. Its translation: CASSPTGRVRDTGELFF.

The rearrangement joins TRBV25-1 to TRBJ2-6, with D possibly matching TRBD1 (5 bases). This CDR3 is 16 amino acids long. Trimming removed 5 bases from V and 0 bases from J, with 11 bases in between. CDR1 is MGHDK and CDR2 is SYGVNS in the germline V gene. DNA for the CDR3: TGTGCCAGCAGTAAGGGGTACAGCTCTGGGGCCAACGTCCTGACTTTC. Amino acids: CASSKGYSSGANVLTF. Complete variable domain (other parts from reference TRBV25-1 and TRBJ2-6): EADIYQTPRYLVIGTGKKITLECSQTMGHDKMYWYQQDPGMELHLIHYSYGVNSTEKGDLSSESTVSRIRTEHFPLTLESARPSHTSQYLCASSKGYSSGANVLTFGAGSRLTVL.

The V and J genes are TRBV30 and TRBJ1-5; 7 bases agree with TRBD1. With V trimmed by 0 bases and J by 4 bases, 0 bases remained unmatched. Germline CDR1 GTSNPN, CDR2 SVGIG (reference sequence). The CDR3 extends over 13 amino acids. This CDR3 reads CAWSVQGNQPQHF. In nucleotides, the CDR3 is TGTGCCTGGAGTGTACAGGGGAATCAGCCCCAGCATTTT.

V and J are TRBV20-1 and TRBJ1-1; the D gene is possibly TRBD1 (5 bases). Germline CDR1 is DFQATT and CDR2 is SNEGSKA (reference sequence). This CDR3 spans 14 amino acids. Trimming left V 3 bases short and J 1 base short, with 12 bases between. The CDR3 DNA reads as TGCAGTGCTAGTGCGGGGCGTCCGAACACTGAAGCTTTCTTT. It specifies CSASAGRPNTEAFF.

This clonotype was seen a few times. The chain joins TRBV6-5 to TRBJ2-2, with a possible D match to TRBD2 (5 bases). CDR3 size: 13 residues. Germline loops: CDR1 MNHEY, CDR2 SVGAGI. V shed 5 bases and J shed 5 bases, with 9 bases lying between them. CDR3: CASSILETGELFF. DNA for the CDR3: TGTGCCAGCAGTATACTAGAAACCGGGGAGCTGTTTTTT.

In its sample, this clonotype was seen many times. Written as DNA, the CDR3 is TGTGCCAGCAGTTACGGTAGGAACACTGAAGCTTTCTTT. It yields the protein CASSYGRNTEAFF. The chain joins TRBV6-5 to TRBJ1-1; D uncertain. CDR1 is MNHEY and CDR2 is SVGAGI in the germline V gene. Trimming removed 2 bases at V and 1 base at J, with 5 bases between. This CDR3 region has 13 residues.

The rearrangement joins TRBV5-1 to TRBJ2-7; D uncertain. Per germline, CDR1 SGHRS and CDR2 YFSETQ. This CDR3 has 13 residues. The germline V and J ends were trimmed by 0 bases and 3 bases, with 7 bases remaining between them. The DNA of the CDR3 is TGCGCCAGCAGCTTGGCGGAAAACTACGAGCAGTACTTC. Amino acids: CASSLAENYEQYF.

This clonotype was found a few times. The CDR3 DNA reads TGTGCCAGCAGCTTAGGGCCGCGACAGGGACTAATCGGCGAGCAGTACTTC. It yields the protein CASSLGPRQGLIGEQYF. V gene TRBV7-9 combines with J gene TRBJ2-7, with D possibly being TRBD1 or TRBD2 (7 bases each). CDR3 length equals 17 residues. The V and J ends lost 1 base and 6 bases respectively, with 22 bases between them. Germline CDR1 reads SEHNR; CDR2 reads FQNEAQ (reference sequence).

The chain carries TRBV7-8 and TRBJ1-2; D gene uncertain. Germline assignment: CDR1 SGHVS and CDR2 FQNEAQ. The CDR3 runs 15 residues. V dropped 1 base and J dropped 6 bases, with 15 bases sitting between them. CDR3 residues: CASSLGRGPTDGYTF. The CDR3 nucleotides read TGTGCCAGCAGCTTAGGGAGAGGCCCAACGGATGGCTACACCTTC.